The 32 T cell receptor beta chains below all came from one sample that was sequenced in a study of identical twins. A single record per CDR3 protein comes from TCRdb applying MiXCR to the 5' RACE reads. The profile covers 600,000 to 850,000 distinct CDR3 sequences, with around a sixth appearing a single time and about an eighth taken by the ten largest. This sample also belongs to another study, concerning T cells expressing NK-cell markers.

The sample consisted of PBMCs. The source of these receptors is a woman aged 18 to 35 in good health.

The sample holds a few counts of this clonotype. The chain recombines TRBV5-1 with TRBJ2-5; D tentatively fits TRBD1 or TRBD2 (5 bases each). This CDR3 is built from 13 residues. Germline V lookup: CDR1 SGHRS, CDR2 YFSETQ. The V and J ends lost 5 bases and 5 bases respectively, with 13 bases between them. The CDR3 DNA reads as TGCGCCAGCAGATGGGACCTCCGGGAGACCCAGTACTTC. Protein product: CASRWDLRETQYF.

V gene TRBV10-3 combines with J gene TRBJ2-3; weak D call: TRBD2 (5 bases). Germline V CDR1 and CDR2: ENHRY, SYGVKD. V shed 4 bases and J shed 1 base, with 9 bases lying between them. The CDR3 extends over 14 amino acids. This CDR3 is CAISVGERTDTQYF. CDR3 DNA sequence: TGTGCCATCAGTGTCGGGGAGCGCACAGATACGCAGTATTTT.

The genes are TRBV12-3 or TRBV12-4 and TRBJ2-7; tentatively, D is TRBD2 (6 bases). V dropped 3 bases and J dropped 9 bases, with 12 bases sitting between them. There are 12 residues in the CDR3. CDR3 residues: CASSLYAGLQYF. The CDR3 DNA reads TGTGCCAGCAGTTTGTATGCGGGATTGCAGTACTTC.

This clonotype was counted a few times. The chain recombines TRBV7-9 with TRBJ1-1; D is ambiguous. CDR3 length: 12 amino acids. The germline gives CDR1 SEHNR, CDR2 FQNEAQ (reference sequence). Trimming took 8 bases from V and 6 from J, leaving 13 bases between them. The CDR3 region is CASDGERPEAFF. CDR3 DNA sequence: TGTGCCAGCGACGGGGAGAGGCCTGAAGCTTTCTTT.

The chain employs TRBV28 and TRBJ1-2; D call uncertain. Per germline, CDR1 MDHEN and CDR2 SYDVKM. This CDR3 is built from 14 residues. V lost 6 bases and J 5 bases, leaving 16 bases between the germline ends. CDR3 protein: CASRIVNSPYGYTF. The CDR3 nucleotides are TGTGCCAGCAGAATTGTGAACAGCCCATATGGCTACACCTTC.

The chain joins TRBV4-1 to TRBJ2-1; the D gene is possibly TRBD2 (5 bases). The CDR3 is 17 amino acids. CDR1 is MGHRA and CDR2 is YSYEKL in the germline V gene. Trimming left V 4 bases short and J 7 bases short, with 23 bases between. For the CDR3, the DNA is TGCGCCAGCAGCCGTCATGGAGGAAAGGACCTTACGAATGAGCAGTTCTTC. Its protein product is CASSRHGGKDLTNEQFF.

The chain joins TRBV29-1 to TRBJ2-3; the D is unclear. V shed 0 bases and J shed 0 bases, with 10 bases lying between them. CDR3 length: 15 amino acids. Per germline, CDR1 SQVTM and CDR2 ANQGSEA. The CDR3 is CSVEDQAGSTDTQYF. The DNA of the CDR3 is TGCAGCGTTGAAGATCAGGCAGGCAGCACAGATACGCAGTATTTT.

The rearrangement joins TRBV7-2 to TRBJ2-7, with D tentatively TRBD2 (6 bases). Trimming shortened V by 1 base and J by 6 bases, and 10 bases separated the two germline ends. This CDR3 is built from 13 residues. Germline-derived CDR1 and CDR2 are SGHTA and FQGNSA. CDR3 sequence (DNA): TGTGCCAGCAGCTTAGAGATCGGGAGCGAGCAGTACTTC. Its protein product is CASSLEIGSEQYF. Full variable domain (outside the CDR3, taken from reference TRBV7-2 and TRBJ2-7): GAGVSQSPSNKVTEKGKDVELRCDPISGHTALYWYRQSLGQGLEFLIYFQGNSAPDKSGLPSDRFSAERTGGSVSTLTIQRTQQEDSAVYLCASSLEIGSEQYFGPGTRLTVT.

This clonotype was seen only a few times. The CDR3 region has the DNA TGTGCCAGCAGCTTCGGACTAGCGGGGGGGCCTCTCTTTGCGGATACGCAGTATTTT. This translates into CASSFGLAGGPLFADTQYF. This sequence joins TRBV7-8 and TRBJ2-3; 15 bases are a match to TRBD2. Germline values: CDR1 SGHVS, CDR2 FQNEAQ. V lost 3 bases and J lost 6; bases outside the gene matches: 13. The CDR3 sequence is 19 residues long.

V usage is TRBV7-8 and J usage is TRBJ1-1; TRBD1 might be the D (5 bases). Germline CDR1 SGHVS, CDR2 FQNEAQ. This CDR3 region has 16 residues. Trimming took off 0 bases at V and 6 bases at J, with 17 bases between the two ends. CDR3 DNA: TGTGCCAGCAGCTTAGCCCGGGTCAGGGCGGGGGCTGAAGCTTTCTTT. The encoded protein is CASSLARVRAGAEAFF. Using reference TRBV7-8 and TRBJ1-1 for the parts outside the CDR3, the full variable domain is GAGVSQSPRYKVAKRGQDVALRCDPISGHVSLFWYQQALGQGPEFLTYFQNEAQLDKSGLPSDRFFAERPEGSVSTLKIQRTQQEDSAVYLCASSLARVRAGAEAFFGQGTRLTVV.

This clonotype was detected only a few times. The rearrangement uses TRBV20-1 and TRBJ2-1; no definite D call. The germline V gene has CDR1 DFQATT and CDR2 SNEGSKA (reference sequence). The CDR3 totals 15 residues. V dropped 6 bases and J dropped 0 bases, with 15 bases sitting between them. DNA for the CDR3: TGCAGTGCCTTCCCGTGGCCCAGCTCCTACAATGAGCAGTTCTTC. This gives the protein CSAFPWPSSYNEQFF.

V and J are TRBV29-1 and TRBJ2-1; D possibly corresponds to TRBD1 (6 bases). Germline V gene lookup returns CDR1 SQVTM and CDR2 ANQGSEA. V shed 6 bases and J shed 10 bases, with 19 bases lying between them. The CDR3 is 13 amino acids. CDR3 sequence (DNA): TGCAGCGTAGCCGATACAGGGTTAGGCGAGCAGTTCTTC. Its protein is CSVADTGLGEQFF.

This clonotype appeared a few times. The CDR3: CATSREGTGSYGYTF. CDR3 DNA: TGTGCCACCAGCAGAGAAGGAACAGGGAGCTATGGCTACACCTTC. The genes are TRBV15 and TRBJ1-2; D perhaps matches TRBD1 (6 bases). Germline loops: CDR1 LNHNV, CDR2 YYDKDF (reference sequence). V was cut by 0 bases and J by 4 bases, with 12 bases left in between. The CDR3 is 15 amino acids. The full variable domain, completed using reference TRBV15 and TRBJ1-2, is DAMVIQNPRYQVTQFGKPVTLSCSQTLNHNVMYWYQQKSSQAPKLLFHYYDKDFNNEADTPDNFQSRRPNTSFCFLDIRSPGLGDTAMYLCATSREGTGSYGYTFGSGTRLTVV.

The V gene is TRBV4-1, the J gene TRBJ2-7; maybe TRBD1 (6 bases). The CDR3 is made up of 14 amino acids. Trimming removed 11 bases at V and 4 bases at J, with 21 bases between. Germline values: CDR1 MGHRA, CDR2 YSYEKL. The CDR3 bases are TGCGCCTCCAGTCAGGGGATTACCGCGTACGAGCAGTACTTC. Amino acid sequence: CASSQGITAYEQYF.

This clonotype came up a few times. The gene calls are TRBV12-3 or TRBV12-4 and TRBJ2-2; 12 positions agree with TRBD2. The CDR3 contains 16 residues. V gave up 4 bases and J gave up 7 bases; unmatched junction bases: 7. CDR3 sequence (DNA): TGTGCCAGCAGTTCTAGCGGGAGGGCCTTAGGCGGGGAGCTGTTTTTT. Translation gives CASSSSGRALGGELFF.

This clonotype was observed a handful of times. V and J are TRBV12-3 or TRBV12-4 and TRBJ2-7; D is unclear. CDR3 size: 12 residues. V shed 3 bases and J shed 5 bases, with 8 bases lying between them. The CDR3, as DNA: TGTGCCAGCAGTTTCCGCAGAGACGAGCAGTACTTC. Its protein is CASSFRRDEQYF.

This clonotype was observed at least ten times. The chain combines TRBV12-3 or TRBV12-4 with TRBJ2-7; maybe TRBD2 (7 bases). Trimming pared 4 bases from V and 7 bases from J, leaving 17 bases between. The CDR3 loop spans 14 amino acids. Here the CDR3 reads CASSSVRGGGEQYF. Here the CDR3 DNA reads TGTGCCAGCAGTTCAGTCAGGGGAGGGGGAGAGCAGTACTTC.

The chain combines TRBV4-1 with TRBJ2-7, with TRBD2 matching over 7 bases. This CDR3 is 14 amino acids long. The trim removed 5 bases at V and 0 bases at J, leaving 4 bases unmatched. Looked up from germline, CDR1 is MGHRA and CDR2 is YSYEKL. The CDR3 DNA follows: TGCGCCAGCAGCAGATGGGAGGGCTCCTACGAGCAGTACTTC. Amino acid sequence: CASSRWEGSYEQYF.

The rearrangement links TRBV4-3 to TRBJ2-5, with 9 bases that match TRBD2. The length of the CDR3 is 15 residues. Germline CDR1 is LGHNA and CDR2 is YSLEER. The junction had 4 bases not matched to a gene; V was cut back by 0 bases and J by 5 bases. The CDR3 sequence is CASSQEAGGGETQYF. The CDR3 nucleotides read TGCGCCAGCAGCCAAGAGGCGGGAGGGGGGGAGACCCAGTACTTC.

This clonotype was recorded many times. The V gene is TRBV5-6, the J gene TRBJ1-1; no clear D gene. V was trimmed by 2 bases and J by 0 bases, leaving 14 bases between them. Looked up from germline, CDR1 is SGHDT and CDR2 is YYEEEE. CDR3 length equals 16 residues. CDR3 residues: CASSFLGQELNTEAFF. The DNA of the CDR3 is TGTGCCAGCAGCTTTCTTGGGCAGGAACTGAACACTGAAGCTTTCTTT.

This chain uses TRBV18 with TRBJ2-3, with TRBD1 identical over 7 bases. Trimming took 0 bases from V and 4 from J; bases not matched to a gene: 7. Germline CDR1 and CDR2: KGHSH and LQKENI. This CDR3 has 16 residues. The CDR3 spells CASSPPRGRRADTQYF. In nucleotides, the CDR3 is TGTGCCAGCTCACCACCAAGGGGGCGGCGTGCAGATACGCAGTATTTT.

This clonotype appeared a few times. The rearrangement links TRBV12-3 or TRBV12-4 to TRBJ2-3; 7 bases align to TRBD1. The CDR3 covers 15 residues. Germline trimming cut 5 bases from V and 2 bases from J; bases unmatched to any gene: 7. CDR3 in DNA: TGTGCCAGCAGTCAACGGGACAGACTCACAGATACGCAGTATTTT. It codes for CASSQRDRLTDTQYF.

The chain uses TRBV20-1 and TRBJ2-3; TRBD2 might be the D (6 bases). From germline, CDR1 is DFQATT and CDR2 SNEGSKA (reference sequence). CDR3 length equals 15 residues. Trimming stripped 5 bases from V and 2 bases from J, with 17 bases between. CDR3 coding DNA: TGCAGTGCTCCAAGGGTTGCGGGGAACACAGATACGCAGTATTTT. Its translation: CSAPRVAGNTDTQYF.

The genes are TRBV5-1 and TRBJ2-3; 9 bases are a match to TRBD2. Looked up from germline, CDR1 is SGHRS and CDR2 is YFSETQ. The length of the CDR3 is 14 residues. After removal of 4 bases from V and 3 bases from J, the junction contained 3 bases not matched to a gene. The CDR3 DNA is TGCGCCAGCAGCGGGACTAGCTTGACAGATACGCAGTATTTT. Translated: CASSGTSLTDTQYF. Together with reference TRBV5-1 and TRBJ2-3, the CDR3 gives the full variable domain: KAGVTQTPRYLIKTRGQQVTLSCSPISGHRSVSWYQQTPGQGLQFLFEYFSETQRNKGNFPGRFSGRQFSNSRSEMNVSTLELGDSALYLCASSGTSLTDTQYFGPGTRLTVL.

The chain is built from TRBV5-1 and TRBJ1-3; 7 nucleotides line up with TRBD1. Losses at the gene ends were 1 base for V and 4 bases for J; bases not matched to a gene: 2. Germline CDR1 is SGHRS and CDR2 is YFSETQ. This CDR3 has 14 amino acids. CDR3 in DNA: TGCGCCAGCAGCTTGACAGGGGAGGGAAACACCATATATTTT. This sequence encodes CASSLTGEGNTIYF. The entire variable domain, with the rest obtained from reference TRBV5-1 and TRBJ1-3, is as follows: KAGVTQTPRYLIKTRGQQVTLSCSPISGHRSVSWYQQTPGQGLQFLFEYFSETQRNKGNFPGRFSGRQFSNSRSEMNVSTLELGDSALYLCASSLTGEGNTIYFGEGSWLTVV.

This clonotype was counted between two and nine times. This chain connects TRBV24-1 to TRBJ2-1; a possible D gene is TRBD2 (6 bases). This CDR3 has 15 residues. The ends were cut back, 3 bases at V and 5 bases at J, with 13 bases in the middle. From germline, CDR1 is KGHDR and CDR2 SFDVKD. The CDR3 is CATSDPREDHNEQFF. CDR3 bases: TGTGCCACCAGTGATCCGAGGGAGGACCACAATGAGCAGTTCTTC.

There are a few counts of this clonotype. This chain uses TRBV12-5 with TRBJ2-3; TRBD2 is a possible D gene (6 bases). The CDR3 length is 16 residues. Germline V lookup: CDR1 LGHNT, CDR2 FRNRAP. Deletions cut 2 bases from V and 1 base from J, with 13 bases between. The CDR3 DNA is TGTGCTAGTGGTTTGTACCCTTCGGGAGGCACAGATACGCAGTATTTT. Residues: CASGLYPSGGTDTQYF.

Ten or more counts support this clonotype. This chain joins TRBV7-2 and TRBJ2-7, with TRBD2 identical over 11 bases. V was clipped by 4 bases and J by 2 bases; unmatched bases: 1. Germline-derived CDR1 and CDR2 are SGHTA and FQGNSA. The CDR3 sequence is 14 residues long. CDR3 DNA: TGTGCCAGCAGCTCTAGCGGGGGGCCCTACGAGCAGTACTTC. The encoded protein is CASSSSGGPYEQYF.

The chain links TRBV6-2 or TRBV6-3 to TRBJ2-1; the D call may be TRBD1 or TRBD2 (5 bases each). This CDR3 region has 14 residues. CDR1 is MNHEY and CDR2 is SVGEGT in the germline V gene. V was cut by 2 bases and J by 9 bases, with 14 bases left in between. The DNA for the CDR3 is TGTGCCAGCAGTTACCGGGGACGCCGAGGTGAGCAGTTCTTC. Translation gives CASSYRGRRGEQFF.

Only a few counts were recorded for this clonotype. V gene TRBV7-2 combines with J gene TRBJ2-1; no reliable D call. The V gene lost 5 bases and the J gene lost 8 bases, with 10 bases spanning the gap. This CDR3 contains 12 residues. The germline V gene encodes CDR1 SGHTA and CDR2 FQGNSA. Here the CDR3 DNA reads TGTGCCAGCAGCCCCCAGGCAGATGAGCAGTTCTTC. It is translated as CASSPQADEQFF. Using reference TRBV7-2 and TRBJ2-1 for the parts outside the CDR3, the full variable domain is GAGVSQSPSNKVTEKGKDVELRCDPISGHTALYWYRQSLGQGLEFLIYFQGNSAPDKSGLPSDRFSAERTGGSVSTLTIQRTQQEDSAVYLCASSPQADEQFFGPGTRLTVL.

V is TRBV12-3 or TRBV12-4 and J is TRBJ1-2; D uncertain. CDR3 size: 14 residues. The V gene lost 3 bases and the J gene lost 5 bases, with 13 bases spanning the gap. CDR3 amino acids: CASSLDFRWYGYTF. The DNA of the CDR3 is TGTGCCAGCAGTTTGGACTTTAGGTGGTATGGCTACACCTTC.

This clonotype was observed a handful of times. J is TRBJ1-3 and V is TRBV7-9; 7 nucleotides agree with TRBD1. From germline, CDR1 is SEHNR and CDR2 FQNEAQ (reference sequence). CDR3 size: 14 residues. Unmatched junction bases numbered 5, after V lost 9 bases and J lost 0 bases. The CDR3, as DNA: TGTGCCAGTCAGACAGGGTTCTCTGGAAACACCATATATTTT. It encodes CASQTGFSGNTIYF.